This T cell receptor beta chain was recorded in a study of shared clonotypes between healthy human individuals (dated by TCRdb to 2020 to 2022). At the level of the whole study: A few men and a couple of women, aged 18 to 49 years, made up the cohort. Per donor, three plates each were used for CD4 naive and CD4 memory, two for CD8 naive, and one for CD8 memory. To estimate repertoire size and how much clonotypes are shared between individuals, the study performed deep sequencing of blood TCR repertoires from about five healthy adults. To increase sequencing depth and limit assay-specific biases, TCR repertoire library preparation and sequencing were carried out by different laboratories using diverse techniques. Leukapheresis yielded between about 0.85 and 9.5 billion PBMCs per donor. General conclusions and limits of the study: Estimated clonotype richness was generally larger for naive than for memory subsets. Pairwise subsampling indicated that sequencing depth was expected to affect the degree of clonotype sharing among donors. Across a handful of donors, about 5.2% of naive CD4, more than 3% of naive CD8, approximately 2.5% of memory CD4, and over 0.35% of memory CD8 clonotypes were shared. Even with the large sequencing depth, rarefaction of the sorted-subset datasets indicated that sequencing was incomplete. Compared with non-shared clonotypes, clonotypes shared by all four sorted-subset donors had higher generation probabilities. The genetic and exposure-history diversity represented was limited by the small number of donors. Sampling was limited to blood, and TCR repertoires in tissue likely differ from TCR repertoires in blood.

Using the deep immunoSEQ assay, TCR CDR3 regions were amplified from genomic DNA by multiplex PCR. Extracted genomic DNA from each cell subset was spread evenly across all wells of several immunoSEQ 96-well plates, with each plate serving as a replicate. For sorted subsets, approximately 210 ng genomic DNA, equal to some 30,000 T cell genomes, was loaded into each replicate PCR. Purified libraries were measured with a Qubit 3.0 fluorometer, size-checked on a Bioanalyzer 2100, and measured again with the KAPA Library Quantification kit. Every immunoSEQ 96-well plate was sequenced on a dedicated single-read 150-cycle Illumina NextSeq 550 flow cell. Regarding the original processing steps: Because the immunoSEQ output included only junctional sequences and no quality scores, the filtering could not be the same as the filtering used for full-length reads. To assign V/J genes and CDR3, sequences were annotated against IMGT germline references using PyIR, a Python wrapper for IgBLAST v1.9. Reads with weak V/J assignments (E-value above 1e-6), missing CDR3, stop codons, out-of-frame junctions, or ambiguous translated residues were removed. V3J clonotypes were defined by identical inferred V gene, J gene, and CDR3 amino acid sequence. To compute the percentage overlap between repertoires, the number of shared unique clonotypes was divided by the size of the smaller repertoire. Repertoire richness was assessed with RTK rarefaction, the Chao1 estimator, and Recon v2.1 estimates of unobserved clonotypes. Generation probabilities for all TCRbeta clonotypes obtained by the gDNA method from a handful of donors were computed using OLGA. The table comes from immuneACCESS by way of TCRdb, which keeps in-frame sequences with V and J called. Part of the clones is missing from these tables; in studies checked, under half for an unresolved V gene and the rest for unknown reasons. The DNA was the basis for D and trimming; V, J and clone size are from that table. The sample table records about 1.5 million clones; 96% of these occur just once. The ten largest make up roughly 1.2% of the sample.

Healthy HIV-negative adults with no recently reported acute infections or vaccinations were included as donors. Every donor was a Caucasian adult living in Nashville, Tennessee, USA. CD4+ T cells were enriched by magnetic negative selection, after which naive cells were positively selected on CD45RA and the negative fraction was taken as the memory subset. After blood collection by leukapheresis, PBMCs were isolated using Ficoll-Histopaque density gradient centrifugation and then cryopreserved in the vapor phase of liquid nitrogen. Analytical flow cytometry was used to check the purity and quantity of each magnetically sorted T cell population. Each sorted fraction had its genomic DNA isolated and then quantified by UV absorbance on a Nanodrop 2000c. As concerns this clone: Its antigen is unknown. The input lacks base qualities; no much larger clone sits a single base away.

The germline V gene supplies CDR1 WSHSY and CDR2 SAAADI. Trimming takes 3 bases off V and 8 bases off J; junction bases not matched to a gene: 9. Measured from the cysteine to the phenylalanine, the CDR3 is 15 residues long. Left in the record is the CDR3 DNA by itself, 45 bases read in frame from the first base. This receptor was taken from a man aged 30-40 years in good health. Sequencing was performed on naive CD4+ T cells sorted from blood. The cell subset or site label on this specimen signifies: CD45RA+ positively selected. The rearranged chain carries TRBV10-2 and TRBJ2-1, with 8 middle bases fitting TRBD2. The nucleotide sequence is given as TGCGCCAGCAGTGACTTTGCCGGGACTAGAGATGAGCAGTTCTTC. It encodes CASSDFAGTRDEQFF.